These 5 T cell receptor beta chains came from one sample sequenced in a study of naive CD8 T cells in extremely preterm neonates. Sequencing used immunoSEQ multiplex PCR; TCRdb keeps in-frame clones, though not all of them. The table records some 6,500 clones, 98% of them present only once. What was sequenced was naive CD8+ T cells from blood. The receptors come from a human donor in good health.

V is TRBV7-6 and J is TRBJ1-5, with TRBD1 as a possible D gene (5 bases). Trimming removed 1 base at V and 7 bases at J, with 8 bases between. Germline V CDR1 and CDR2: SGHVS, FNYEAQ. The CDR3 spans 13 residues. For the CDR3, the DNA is TGTGCCAGCAGCTTAGTGGGGGGGCAGCCCCAGCATTTT. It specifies CASSLVGGQPQHF.

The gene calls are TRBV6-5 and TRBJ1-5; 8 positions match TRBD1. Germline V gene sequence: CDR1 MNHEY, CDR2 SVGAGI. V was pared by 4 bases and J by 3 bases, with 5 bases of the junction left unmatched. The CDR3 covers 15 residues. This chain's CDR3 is CASSSGQGYNQPQHF. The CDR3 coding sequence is TGTGCCAGCAGTTCAGGACAGGGATACAATCAGCCCCAGCATTTT.

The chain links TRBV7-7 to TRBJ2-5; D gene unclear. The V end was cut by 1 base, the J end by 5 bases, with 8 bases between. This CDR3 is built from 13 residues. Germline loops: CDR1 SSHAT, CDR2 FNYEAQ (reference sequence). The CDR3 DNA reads TGTGCCAGCAGCTTAGGCACATGGGAGACCCAGTACTTC. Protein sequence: CASSLGTWETQYF.

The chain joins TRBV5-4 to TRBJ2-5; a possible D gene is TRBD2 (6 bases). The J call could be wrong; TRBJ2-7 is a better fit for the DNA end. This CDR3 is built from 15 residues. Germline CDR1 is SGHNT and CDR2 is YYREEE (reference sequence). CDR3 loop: CASSPLSGPSYEQYF. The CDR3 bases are TGTGCCAGCAGCCCCCTCAGCGGGCCCTCCTACGAGCAGTACTTC.

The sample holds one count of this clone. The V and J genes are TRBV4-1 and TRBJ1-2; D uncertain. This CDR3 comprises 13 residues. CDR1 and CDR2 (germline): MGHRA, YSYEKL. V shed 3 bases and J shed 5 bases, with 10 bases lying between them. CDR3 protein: CASSQRGSYGYTF. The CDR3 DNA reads TGCGCCAGCAGCCAGCGAGGTTCTTATGGCTACACCTTC.